The 11 T cell receptor beta chains presented below share a single source sample, sequenced in a study of blood T cell repertoires in COVID-19. The assay was immunoSEQ multiplex PCR, and TCRdb's table has in-frame clones only and misses some. The table includes around 30,000 clones, over 90% detected once. The specimen was peripheral blood. Receptors were obtained from a male donor with active COVID-19.

The chain joins TRBV5-1 to TRBJ2-5; D might be TRBD2 (5 bases). V lost 1 base, J lost 5 bases, and 12 bases lay in between. CDR1 is SGHRS, CDR2 YFSETQ, per germline. The CDR3 covers 14 residues. The CDR3 region is CASSLNGGRETQYF. The CDR3 coding sequence is TGCGCCAGCAGCTTGAATGGAGGTAGGGAGACCCAGTACTTC.

The V and J genes are TRBV7-2 and TRBJ2-7, with D perhaps TRBD1 (5 bases). V lost 1 base and J 0 bases, leaving 10 bases between the germline ends. Germline-derived CDR1 and CDR2 are SGHTA and FQGNSA. The CDR3 runs to 15 residues. This CDR3 is CASSLVDQGSYEQYF. The CDR3 DNA sequence: TGTGCCAGCAGCTTAGTTGACCAGGGCTCCTACGAGCAGTACTTC. Looking up the rest from reference TRBV7-2 and TRBJ2-7 gives the full variable domain: GAGVSQSPSNKVTEKGKDVELRCDPISGHTALYWYRQSLGQGLEFLIYFQGNSAPDKSGLPSDRFSAERTGGSVSTLTIQRTQQEDSAVYLCASSLVDQGSYEQYFGPGTRLTVT.

This rearrangement joins TRBV5-1 to TRBJ1-2; the D gene is possibly TRBD1 (6 bases). V lost 4 bases and J 2 bases, leaving 15 bases between the germline ends. CDR1 is SGHRS, CDR2 YFSETQ, per germline. The CDR3 sequence is 15 residues long. CDR3 nucleotides: TGCGCCAGCAGCCCGGACAGAACCCTGAACTATGGCTACACCTTC. This sequence encodes CASSPDRTLNYGYTF.

The genes are TRBV14 and TRBJ2-7; 8 bases match TRBD2. CDR1 SGHDN and CDR2 FVKESK come from the germline V gene. This CDR3 has 15 amino acids. The ends lost 4 bases at V and 6 bases at J; junction bases unmatched: 11. CDR3 bases: TGTGCCAGCAGCCCTTTTAGGCTAGCGGGTCGCGAGCAGTACTTC. This codes for CASSPFRLAGREQYF.

The rearrangement links TRBV27 to TRBJ1-1; D is possibly TRBD1 (5 bases). The V and J ends lost 5 bases and 1 base respectively, with 8 bases between them. The CDR3 runs to 13 residues. Germline loops: CDR1 MNHEY, CDR2 SMNVEV (reference sequence). The CDR3 DNA is TGTGCCAGCAGTGTGACAGAGAACACTGAAGCTTTCTTT. It codes for CASSVTENTEAFF.

This chain joins TRBV7-2 and TRBJ1-5; D uncertain. CDR3 length equals 15 residues. Germline V gene lookup returns CDR1 SGHTA and CDR2 FQGNSA. The V gene lost 1 base and the J gene lost 2 bases, with 9 bases spanning the gap. CDR3 residues: CASSLEGVGNQPQHF. In nucleotides, the CDR3 is TGTGCCAGCAGCTTAGAAGGAGTGGGCAATCAGCCCCAGCATTTT.

This clone came up once. The CDR3 nucleotides read TGTGCCAGCAGTTTAGTTGGTCCTACCTACGAGCAGTACTTC. Encoded protein: CASSLVGPTYEQYF. J is TRBJ2-7 and V is TRBV28; D is unresolved. The CDR3 is 14 residues long. CDR1 is MDHEN and CDR2 is SYDVKM in the germline V gene. Trimming removed 2 bases at V and 2 bases at J, with 10 bases between. Together with reference TRBV28 and TRBJ2-7, the CDR3 gives the full variable domain: DVKVTQSSRYLVKRTGEKVFLECVQDMDHENMFWYRQDPGLGLRLIYFSYDVKMKEKGDIPEGYSVSREKKERFSLILESASTNQTSMYLCASSLVGPTYEQYFGPGTRLTVT.

J is TRBJ1-6 and V is TRBV5-1, with TRBD1 matching 8 bases. Per germline, CDR1 SGHRS and CDR2 YFSETQ. V lost 0 bases to trimming and J lost 9 bases; unmatched junction nucleotides: 8. The CDR3 totals 16 residues. CDR3 amino acids: CASSLAGTGFGSPLHF. In nucleotides, the CDR3 is TGCGCCAGCAGCTTGGCCGGGACAGGTTTCGGTTCACCCCTCCACTTT.

V gene TRBV20-1 combines with J gene TRBJ1-2; 8 bases match TRBD1. Germline V gene sequence: CDR1 DFQATT, CDR2 SNEGSKA (reference sequence). This CDR3 comprises 14 residues. Unmatched junction bases numbered 14, after V lost 6 bases and J lost 8 bases. CDR3 amino acids: CSASGTGLGWGYTF. The CDR3 DNA reads TGCAGTGCAAGTGGGACAGGCCTGGGCTGGGGCTACACCTTC.

The genes are TRBV7-2 and TRBJ1-2, with D possibly TRBD1 on 6 matching bases. CDR3 length: 13 amino acids. V dropped 5 bases and J dropped 8 bases, with 15 bases sitting between them. The V gene's germline CDR1 is SGHTA and CDR2 FQGNSA. DNA for the CDR3: TGTGCCAGCAGCAGACCAGGGGAGGGAGGCTACACCTTC. This sequence encodes CASSRPGEGGYTF.

V is TRBV20-1 and J is TRBJ2-1; no clear D. The germline V gene encodes CDR1 DFQATT and CDR2 SNEGSKA (reference sequence). The germline V and J ends were trimmed by 3 bases and 2 bases, with 17 bases remaining between them. CDR3 size: 16 residues. DNA for the CDR3: TGCAGTGCTAGTTCGGGTTACACCTCAACCTACAATGAGCAGTTCTTC. Amino acids: CSASSGYTSTYNEQFF.